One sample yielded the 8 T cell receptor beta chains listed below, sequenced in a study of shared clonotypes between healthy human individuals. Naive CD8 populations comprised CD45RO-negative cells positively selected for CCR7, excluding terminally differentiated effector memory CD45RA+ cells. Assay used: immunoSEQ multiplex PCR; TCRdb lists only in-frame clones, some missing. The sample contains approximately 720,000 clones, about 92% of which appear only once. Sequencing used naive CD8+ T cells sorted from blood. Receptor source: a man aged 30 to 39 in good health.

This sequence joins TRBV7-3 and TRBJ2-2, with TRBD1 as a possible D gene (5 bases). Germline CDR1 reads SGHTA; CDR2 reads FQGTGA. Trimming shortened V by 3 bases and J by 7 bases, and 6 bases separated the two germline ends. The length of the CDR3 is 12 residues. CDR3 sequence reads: CASSFTGGELFF. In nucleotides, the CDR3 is TGTGCCAGCAGCTTCACAGGCGGGGAGCTGTTTTTT.

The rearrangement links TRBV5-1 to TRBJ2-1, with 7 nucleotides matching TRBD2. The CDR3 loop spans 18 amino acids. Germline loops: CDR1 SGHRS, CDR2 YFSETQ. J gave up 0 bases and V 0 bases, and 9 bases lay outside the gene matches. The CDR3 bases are TGCGCCAGCAGCTTGGGGGGAGGGGCCCCTAGCTCCTACAATGAGCAGTTCTTC. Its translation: CASSLGGGAPSSYNEQFF.

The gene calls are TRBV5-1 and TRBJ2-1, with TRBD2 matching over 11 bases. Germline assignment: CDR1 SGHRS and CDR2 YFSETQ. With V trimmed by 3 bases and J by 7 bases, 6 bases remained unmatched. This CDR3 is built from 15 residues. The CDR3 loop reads CASSSGTSGGNEQFF. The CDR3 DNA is TGCGCCAGCAGCTCCGGGACTAGCGGCGGGAATGAGCAGTTCTTC.

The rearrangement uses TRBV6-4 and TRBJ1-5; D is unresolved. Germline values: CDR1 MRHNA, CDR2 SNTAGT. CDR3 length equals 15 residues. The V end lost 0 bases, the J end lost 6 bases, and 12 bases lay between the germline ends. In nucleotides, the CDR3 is TGTGCCAGCAGTGACTCGACATCGTGTGGTCAGCCCCAGCATTTT. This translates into CASSDSTSCGQPQHF.

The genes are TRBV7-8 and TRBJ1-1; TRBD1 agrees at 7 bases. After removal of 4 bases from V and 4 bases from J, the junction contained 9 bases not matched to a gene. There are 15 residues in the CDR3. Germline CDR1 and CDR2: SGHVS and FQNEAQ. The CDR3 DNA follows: TGTGCCAGCAGCTCCCAGGGGGGATCGGGCACTGAAGCTTTCTTT. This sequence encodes CASSSQGGSGTEAFF.

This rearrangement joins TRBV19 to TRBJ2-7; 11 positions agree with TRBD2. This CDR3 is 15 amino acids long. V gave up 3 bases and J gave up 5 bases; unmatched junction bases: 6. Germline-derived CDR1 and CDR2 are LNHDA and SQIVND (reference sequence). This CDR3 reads CASSIELAGVHEQYF. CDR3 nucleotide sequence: TGTGCCAGTAGTATTGAACTAGCGGGAGTCCACGAGCAGTACTTC. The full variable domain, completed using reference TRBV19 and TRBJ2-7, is DGGITQSPKYLFRKEGQNVTLSCEQNLNHDAMYWYRQDPGQGLRLIYYSQIVNDFQKGDIAEGYSVSREKKESFPLTVTSAQKNPTAFYLCASSIELAGVHEQYFGPGTRLTVT.

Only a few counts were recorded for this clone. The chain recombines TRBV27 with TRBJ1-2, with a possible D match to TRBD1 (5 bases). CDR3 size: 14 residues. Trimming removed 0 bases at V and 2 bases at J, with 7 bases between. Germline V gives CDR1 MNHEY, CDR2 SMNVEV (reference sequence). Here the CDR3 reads CASSLSKGNYGYTF. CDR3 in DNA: TGTGCCAGCAGTTTATCAAAGGGGAACTATGGCTACACCTTC.

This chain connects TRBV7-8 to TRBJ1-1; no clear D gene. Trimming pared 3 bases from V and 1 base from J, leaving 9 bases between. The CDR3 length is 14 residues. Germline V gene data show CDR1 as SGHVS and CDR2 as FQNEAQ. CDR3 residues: CASSLLSENTEAFF. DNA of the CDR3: TGTGCCAGCAGCTTGCTCAGTGAGAACACTGAAGCTTTCTTT.